The next 19 T cell receptor beta chains were all read from a single sample in a study of T-cell memory formation after mild COVID-19. A single record per CDR3 protein comes from TCRdb applying MiXCR to the 5' RACE reads. The repertoire holds hundreds of thousands of distinct CDR3 sequences, approximately 19% seen once, with 20% to 25% in the top ten. The sequenced sample consisted of PBMCs or a T cell subset sorted from them (not recorded which). The origin of the receptors is a man younger than 35 who had mild COVID-19 (a few samples of this study predate the infection). Cell type and time point are not known.

This chain joins TRBV7-2 and TRBJ2-1; no clear D. With 10 bases removed from V and 7 bases from J, the gap between germline ends came to 17 bases. The CDR3 is made up of 13 amino acids. Germline V gene sequence: CDR1 SGHTA, CDR2 FQGNSA. The CDR3 nucleotides read TGTGCCACCGCCCTGCAGGTGGGGAATGAGCAGTTCTTC. This translates into CATALQVGNEQFF. Full variable domain (rest looked up from reference TRBV7-2 and TRBJ2-1): GAGVSQSPSNKVTEKGKDVELRCDPISGHTALYWYRQSLGQGLEFLIYFQGNSAPDKSGLPSDRFSAERTGGSVSTLTIQRTQQEDSAVYLCATALQVGNEQFFGPGTRLTVL.

The rearrangement links TRBV9 to TRBJ1-1; D remains unclear. Germline lookup yields CDR1 SGDLS and CDR2 YYNGEE. V shed 4 bases and J shed 3 bases, with 13 bases lying between them. The CDR3 is 14 residues long. CDR3 sequence (DNA): TGTGCCAGCAGCCCCTGGGATGGGGACACTGAAGCTTTCTTT. Protein: CASSPWDGDTEAFF. Full variable domain (missing parts from reference TRBV9 and TRBJ1-1): DSGVTQTPKHLITATGQRVTLRCSPRSGDLSVYWYQQSLDQGLQFLIQYYNGEERAKGNILERFSAQQFPDLHSELNLSSLELGDSALYFCASSPWDGDTEAFFGQGTRLTVV.

This clonotype was detected a few times. CDR3 protein: CSASSGMNTGELFF. CDR3 sequence (DNA): TGCAGTGCTAGCAGTGGGATGAACACCGGGGAGCTGTTTTTT. V gene TRBV20-1 combines with J gene TRBJ2-2; D is undetermined. Trimming removed 3 bases at V and 1 base at J, with 9 bases between. CDR3 length: 14 amino acids. Germline CDR1 and CDR2: DFQATT and SNEGSKA (reference sequence).

The genes are TRBV6-2 or TRBV6-3 and TRBJ1-1; D not resolved. The CDR3 extends over 14 amino acids. Looked up from germline, CDR1 is MNHEY and CDR2 is SVGEGT. The V and J ends lost 5 bases and 1 base respectively, with 11 bases between them. This CDR3 is CASSLASPNTEAFF. In DNA, the CDR3 is TGTGCCAGCAGTCTAGCTAGCCCGAACACTGAAGCTTTCTTT.

This clonotype was counted a few times. The chain employs TRBV7-3 and TRBJ2-5; no definite D call. The V gene's germline CDR1 is SGHTA and CDR2 FQGTGA. The CDR3 is made up of 13 amino acids. Trimming shortened V by 1 base and J by 4 bases, and 7 bases separated the two germline ends. The CDR3, as DNA: TGTGCCAGCAGCTTAAACGGGCTAGAGACCCAGTACTTC. Its protein product is CASSLNGLETQYF. The entire variable domain, with the rest obtained from reference TRBV7-3 and TRBJ2-5, is as follows: GAGVSQTPSNKVTEKGKYVELRCDPISGHTALYWYRQSLGQGPEFLIYFQGTGAADDSGLPNDRFFAVRPEGSVSTLKIQRTERGDSAVYLCASSLNGLETQYFGPGTRLLVL.

The J gene is TRBJ1-2, the V gene TRBV11-2, with 8 nucleotides matching TRBD1. Germline-derived CDR1 and CDR2 are SGHAT and FQNNGV. This CDR3 contains 15 residues. The V segment lost 5 bases and the J segment 6 bases; nucleotides outside the gene matches: 11. As DNA, the CDR3 is TGTGCCAGCAGCCCGACTTACGACAGGGGAAATGGCTACACCTTC. The encoded protein is CASSPTYDRGNGYTF.

The J gene is TRBJ2-7, the V gene TRBV20-1; 8 bases match TRBD1. The germline V gene encodes CDR1 DFQATT and CDR2 SNEGSKA (reference sequence). The J segment lost 3 bases and the V segment lost 5 bases, leaving 9 bases of the junction unmatched. The CDR3 spans 14 residues. CDR3 amino acids: CSASGQGPFYEQYF. CDR3 in DNA: TGCAGTGCTTCCGGACAGGGACCTTTCTACGAGCAGTACTTC.

The chain has TRBV7-9 and TRBJ2-3; 9 positions match TRBD1. The CDR3 consists of 15 residues. CDR1 is SEHNR and CDR2 is FQNEAQ in the germline V gene (reference sequence). The V and J ends lost 2 bases and 6 bases, in that order; junction bases with no gene match: 6. CDR3 sequence reads: CASSLIQGATDTQYF. The CDR3 DNA is TGTGCCAGCAGCTTAATACAGGGGGCGACCGATACGCAGTATTTT.

The V and J genes are TRBV9 and TRBJ2-2; TRBD2 might be the D (6 bases). The germline gives CDR1 SGDLS, CDR2 YYNGEE. V gave up 0 bases and J gave up 1 base, with 10 bases separating them. The CDR3 contains 16 residues. The DNA of the CDR3 is TGTGCCAGCAGCGTAGGCGGGGTGGGGAACACCGGGGAGCTGTTTTTT. Its protein product is CASSVGGVGNTGELFF.

This clonotype is a singleton in its sample. V is TRBV6-5 and J is TRBJ1-1, with 7 nucleotides matching TRBD1. V lost 6 bases, J lost 0 bases, and 16 bases stayed unmatched. CDR1 and CDR2 from the germline V gene are MNHEY and SVGAGI. The CDR3 is 18 residues long. CDR3 in DNA: TGTGCCAGCAGGAAAGACAGGGACCAATATTCGATGAACACTGAAGCTTTCTTT. Its translation: CASRKDRDQYSMNTEAFF.

There are a few counts of this clonotype. V is TRBV3-1 and J is TRBJ2-3; D not resolved. V was clipped by 3 bases and J by 4 bases, with 8 bases between them. This CDR3 contains 13 residues. Germline V lookup: CDR1 LGHDT, CDR2 YNNKEL (reference sequence). The CDR3: CASSQILADTQYF. As DNA, the CDR3 is TGTGCCAGCAGCCAGATTCTAGCAGATACGCAGTATTTT.

Ten or more counts support this clonotype. The gene calls are TRBV12-3 or TRBV12-4 and TRBJ1-5; TRBD1 aligns across 7 bases. CDR3 size: 13 residues. The V gene end was trimmed by 6 bases and the J gene end by 4 bases; junction bases not matched to a gene: 3. In DNA form, the CDR3 reads TGTGCCAGCAGCGGACAGGATAATCAGCCCCAGCATTTT. Translation: CASSGQDNQPQHF.

The J gene is TRBJ1-2, the V gene TRBV5-1, with TRBD1 identical over 10 bases. CDR3 length equals 13 residues. CDR1 is SGHRS and CDR2 is YFSETQ in the germline V gene. V lost 3 bases, J lost 8 bases, and 4 bases stayed unmatched. CDR3 amino acids: CASSSDRGQGYTF. The CDR3 bases are TGCGCCAGCAGCTCAGACAGGGGGCAAGGCTACACCTTC.

The chain is built from TRBV20-1 and TRBJ2-3, with D possibly called TRBD1 or TRBD2 (5 bases each). This CDR3 spans 13 amino acids. The germline gives CDR1 DFQATT, CDR2 SNEGSKA (reference sequence). The ends were cut back, 8 bases at V and 2 bases at J, with 14 bases in the middle. CDR3 sequence (DNA): TGCAGTTCAGACGGGGCCCTCACAGATACGCAGTATTTT. Translating gives CSSDGALTDTQYF.

This clonotype was counted many times. The chain joins TRBV27 to TRBJ1-1, with D perhaps TRBD1 (5 bases). This CDR3 has 14 amino acids. Looked up from germline, CDR1 is MNHEY and CDR2 is SMNVEV (reference sequence). Trimming left V 1 base short and J 4 bases short, with 10 bases between. CDR3 bases: TGTGCCAGCAGTTTATTGCAGGGAGGCACTGAAGCTTTCTTT. Translating it yields CASSLLQGGTEAFF.

The table lists this clonotype with a few counts. This chain uses TRBV5-1 with TRBJ2-1; either TRBD1 or TRBD2 may supply D (5 bases each). Trimming stripped 4 bases from V and 7 bases from J, with 15 bases between. There are 14 residues in the CDR3. Looked up from germline, CDR1 is SGHRS and CDR2 is YFSETQ. The CDR3 region has the DNA TGCGCCAGCAGCCCCGGGACCCCTGGGAATGAGCAGTTCTTC. Protein sequence: CASSPGTPGNEQFF.

This clonotype occurred a few times. The chain employs TRBV7-2 and TRBJ1-2; 10 bases are a match to TRBD1. The CDR3 is 15 residues long. Trimming took 2 bases from V and 8 from J; bases not matched to a gene: 8. Germline-derived CDR1 and CDR2 are SGHTA and FQGNSA. CDR3: CASSLSGGTGEGYTF. For the CDR3, the DNA is TGTGCCAGCAGCTTAAGCGGGGGGACAGGGGAAGGCTACACCTTC.

The rearrangement joins TRBV7-3 to TRBJ2-3; TRBD2 aligns across 10 bases. J lost 2 bases, V lost 2 bases, and 1 base had no gene match. This CDR3 comprises 15 residues. Per the germline V gene, CDR1 is SGHTA and CDR2 is FQGTGA. DNA for the CDR3: TGTGCCAGCAGCTTAGGGACTAGCGACACAGATACGCAGTATTTT. Translated, it gives CASSLGTSDTDTQYF.

The chain has TRBV7-8 and TRBJ2-1, with 7 bases identical to TRBD2. Germline CDR1 SGHVS, CDR2 FQNEAQ. This CDR3 contains 14 residues. J lost 6 bases, V lost 3 bases, and 5 bases had no gene match. The CDR3: CASSLLGGFNEQFF. CDR3 in DNA: TGTGCCAGCAGCTTGCTCGGGGGGTTCAATGAGCAGTTCTTC.